Shown below are 11 T cell receptor beta chains from a single sample sequenced in a study of blood T cell repertoires in COVID-19. Method: immunoSEQ multiplex PCR; TCRdb's copy keeps in-frame clones and lacks some. The data show about 140,000 clones, roughly four fifths seen once. Sequences were obtained from peripheral blood. The origin of the receptors is a woman aged 55-69 years with acute or convalescent COVID-19.

This chain joins TRBV20-1 and TRBJ1-4; unclear D gene. Germline CDR1 is DFQATT and CDR2 is SNEGSKA (reference sequence). The CDR3 spans 13 residues. V was pared by 3 bases and J by 8 bases, with 13 bases between. The CDR3 region has the DNA TGCAGTGCTAGTAGGAGGGTGGACGAAAAACTGTTTTTT. The encoded protein is CSASRRVDEKLFF.

About this clone itself: Other nucleotide sequences in the sample specify the same CDR3. The chain combines TRBV4-1 with TRBJ1-1; 9 nucleotides align to TRBD1. Per germline, CDR1 MGHRA and CDR2 YSYEKL. The CDR3 consists of 15 residues. The V segment lost 2 bases and the J segment 1 base; nucleotides outside the gene matches: 2. CDR3 sequence (DNA): TGCGCCAGCAGCCAATTGACAGGGGGGAACACTGAAGCTTTCTTT. Translated, it gives CASSQLTGGNTEAFF.

The chain combines TRBV6-2 or TRBV6-3 with TRBJ2-6, with 10 bases fitting TRBD1. From germline, CDR1 is MNHEY and CDR2 SVGEGT. The CDR3 runs to 17 residues. Trimming removed 6 bases from V and 1 base from J; junction bases left unmatched: 6. The CDR3: CASSPTGGVSGANVLTF. The CDR3 nucleotides are TGTGCCAGCAGCCCGACAGGGGGCGTTTCTGGGGCCAACGTCCTGACTTTC.

V gene TRBV7-8 combines with J gene TRBJ2-5; D is ambiguous. Germline CDR1 and CDR2: SGHVS and FQNEAQ. Between the trimmed V and J ends, which lost 4 bases and 4 bases, there was a span of 16 bases. The CDR3 is 15 residues long. The CDR3 loop reads CASSSARPSTETQYF. DNA for the CDR3: TGTGCCAGCAGCTCCGCTCGCCCCTCTACAGAGACCCAGTACTTC.

As DNA, the CDR3 is TGTGCCAGCTCGCCAACTAGCGGGGGATACAATGAGCAGTTCTTC. Amino acids: CASSPTSGGYNEQFF. This chain uses TRBV18 with TRBJ2-1; 11 positions agree with TRBD2. After removal of 6 bases from V and 4 bases from J, the junction contained 5 bases not matched to a gene. CDR3 length: 15 amino acids. Germline V gene lookup returns CDR1 KGHSH and CDR2 LQKENI.

In this sample, this clone turned up a few times. V is TRBV6-5 and J is TRBJ1-2; possible D gene TRBD1, 5 bases. This CDR3 region has 13 residues. The germline V and J ends were trimmed by 6 bases and 2 bases, with 10 bases remaining between them. Looked up from germline, CDR1 is MNHEY and CDR2 is SVGAGI. CDR3 sequence reads: CASRGQTNYGYTF. The CDR3 DNA follows: TGTGCCAGCAGAGGACAAACAAACTATGGCTACACCTTC.

The chain couples TRBV12-3 or TRBV12-4 to TRBJ2-7, with D maybe TRBD2 (5 bases). The CDR3 has 13 residues. Trimming shortened V by 3 bases and J by 6 bases, and 12 bases separated the two germline ends. CDR3 coding DNA: TGTGCCAGCAGTTTTGGGAGCGAGGGCGAGCAGTACTTC. Encoded protein: CASSFGSEGEQYF.

The rearrangement links TRBV10-3 to TRBJ2-7, with 11 bases aligning to TRBD2. J gave up 6 bases and V 6 bases, and 7 bases lay outside the gene matches. The CDR3 runs 14 residues. Germline loops: CDR1 ENHRY, CDR2 SYGVKD. The CDR3 DNA sequence: TGTGCCATCAGCCTACTAGCGGGAGTGGCCGAGCAGTACTTC. This translates into CAISLLAGVAEQYF.

This chain's CDR3 is CASSINWGRTYGYTF. CDR3 coding DNA: TGTGCCAGTAGTATCAACTGGGGGCGGACCTATGGCTACACCTTC. V and J are TRBV19 and TRBJ1-2; possibly TRBD1 for D (6 bases). Trimming left V 3 bases short and J 4 bases short, with 15 bases between. CDR1 LNHDA and CDR2 SQIVND come from the germline V gene (reference sequence). The length of the CDR3 is 15 residues.

The chain uses TRBV5-1 and TRBJ2-2; 15 bases are shared with TRBD2. After removal of 4 bases from V and 7 bases from J, the junction contained 5 bases not matched to a gene. The CDR3 spans 16 residues. CDR1 SGHRS and CDR2 YFSETQ come from the germline V gene. The DNA for the CDR3 is TGCGCCAGCAGCCCAGGACTAGCGGGAGGGCACGGGGAGCTGTTTTTT. Its translation: CASSPGLAGGHGELFF. The full variable domain, completed using reference TRBV5-1 and TRBJ2-2, is KAGVTQTPRYLIKTRGQQVTLSCSPISGHRSVSWYQQTPGQGLQFLFEYFSETQRNKGNFPGRFSGRQFSNSRSEMNVSTLELGDSALYLCASSPGLAGGHGELFFGEGSRLTVL.

The CDR3 DNA follows: TGTGCCAGCAGTGTCGTCAGGGACAGGGAAGCTTTCTTT. This encodes CASSVVRDREAFF. This rearrangement joins TRBV6-2 or TRBV6-3 to TRBJ1-1; 8 bases map to TRBD1. V shed 5 bases, J shed 8 bases, and the junction held 7 bases outside the gene matches. Germline assignment: CDR1 MNHEY and CDR2 SVGEGT. The CDR3 consists of 13 residues.